Below, 19 T cell receptor beta chains from the same sample are listed, as sequenced in a study of blood T cells in healthy people across ages. The second PCR ran about 6 to 12 cycles with a sample-barcoded 5' primer and J-beta primers. Each CDR3 protein is one row after TCRdb ran MiXCR on the 5' RACE reads. The sample holds 750,000 to 1,000,000 distinct CDR3 sequences; 25% to 35% are singletons and the top ten take about 9.4%. This sample also appeared in a second study, on T cells of mothers and their children.

The source material was blood. These receptors were collected from a woman between 40 and 55 years old in good health.

This clonotype appeared many times. The rearrangement links TRBV12-3 or TRBV12-4 to TRBJ2-1; D is possibly TRBD1 (6 bases). The CDR3 extends over 18 amino acids. V lost 3 bases, J lost 2 bases, and 20 bases lay in between. The CDR3 loop is CASSLKTPGAAAYNEQFF. CDR3 DNA sequence: TGTGCCAGCAGTTTGAAGACTCCAGGGGCCGCGGCCTACAATGAGCAGTTCTTC.

This clonotype was seen ten or more times. The rearrangement joins TRBV5-1 to TRBJ1-1; D gene ambiguous. Germline CDR1 is SGHRS and CDR2 is YFSETQ. The CDR3 consists of 13 residues. With 4 bases removed from V and 2 bases from J, the gap between germline ends came to 9 bases. CDR3 bases: TGCGCCAGCAGCCCGGGCCACAACACTGAAGCTTTCTTT. It translates to CASSPGHNTEAFF.

Notes on this clonotype: It may be a read error: a sequence one base away is much more abundant. The rearrangement links TRBV7-9 to TRBJ2-3; D may be TRBD1 (6 bases). Germline assignment: CDR1 SEHNR and CDR2 FQNEAQ (reference sequence). Trimming took 4 bases from V and 5 from J, leaving 19 bases between them. This CDR3 contains 16 residues. CDR3 sequence reads: CASSSWTAPGIDTQYF. The DNA for the CDR3 is TGTGCCAGCAGCTCCTGGACAGCCCCGGGCATAGATACGCAGTATTTT.

This clonotype was seen a handful of times. The chain couples TRBV3-1 to TRBJ2-3, with D possibly matching TRBD2 (6 bases). V was clipped by 1 base and J by 2 bases, with 7 bases between them. CDR1 and CDR2 (germline): LGHDT, YNNKEL (reference sequence). The CDR3 is made up of 14 amino acids. The CDR3 DNA reads as TGTGCCAGCAGCCAAGGGGGGGACACAGATACGCAGTATTTT. Translating it yields CASSQGGDTDTQYF.

The V gene is TRBV12-3 or TRBV12-4, the J gene TRBJ2-3, with D possibly being TRBD2 (5 bases). The V end lost 6 bases, the J end lost 2 bases, and 12 bases lay between the germline ends. The CDR3 has 14 amino acids. The CDR3 DNA reads as TGTGCCAGCAGCTTACAGAGGGACACAGATACGCAGTATTTT. Protein: CASSLQRDTDTQYF.

The chain couples TRBV5-1 to TRBJ2-1, with 11 nucleotides matching TRBD2. The CDR3 totals 14 residues. V shed 5 bases and J 5 bases; nucleotides not matched to a gene: 3. Looked up from germline, CDR1 is SGHRS and CDR2 is YFSETQ. CDR3: CASRTSGSNNEQFF. The CDR3 nucleotides read TGCGCCAGCAGAACTAGCGGGAGCAACAATGAGCAGTTCTTC.

This clonotype was seen repeatedly, ten times or more. The chain joins TRBV15 to TRBJ1-3; unclear D gene. In germline, CDR1 is LNHNV, CDR2 YYDKDF (reference sequence). Trimming pared 0 bases from V and 6 bases from J, leaving 6 bases between. This CDR3 contains 13 residues. Here the CDR3 DNA reads TGTGCCACCAGCAGAGATGTTGCAAACACCATATATTTT. Translated: CATSRDVANTIYF.

This clonotype was detected only once. The DNA for the CDR3 is TGCGCCAGCAGCCACCAAACGAATTCCCAAGAGACCCAGTACTTC. Translation: CASSHQTNSQETQYF. J is TRBJ2-5 and V is TRBV5-1; no firm D call. Germline CDR1 reads SGHRS; CDR2 reads YFSETQ. This CDR3 region has 15 residues. V was clipped by 4 bases and J by 1 base, with 14 bases between them.

The chain recombines TRBV7-2 with TRBJ2-2, with D unresolved. CDR1 SGHTA and CDR2 FQGNSA come from the germline V gene. The CDR3 consists of 15 residues. Trimming removed 8 bases at V and 2 bases at J, with 15 bases between. The CDR3 nucleotides are TGTGCCAGCGGACCGATGACCAGCAACACCGGGGAGCTGTTTTTT. Residues: CASGPMTSNTGELFF. The full variable domain, its missing parts supplied by reference TRBV7-2 and TRBJ2-2, is GAGVSQSPSNKVTEKGKDVELRCDPISGHTALYWYRQSLGQGLEFLIYFQGNSAPDKSGLPSDRFSAERTGGSVSTLTIQRTQQEDSAVYLCASGPMTSNTGELFFGEGSRLTVL.

This chain joins TRBV24-1 and TRBJ2-1; D is possibly TRBD1 (5 bases). V lost 1 base and J 4 bases, leaving 13 bases between the germline ends. There are 16 residues in the CDR3. CDR1 and CDR2 from the germline V gene are KGHDR and SFDVKD. The CDR3 is CATSDLPTTVYNEQFF. The CDR3 DNA sequence: TGTGCCACCAGTGATTTACCAACGACAGTTTACAATGAGCAGTTCTTC.

As for this clonotype: A much larger clone is a single base away; this may be a read error. The chain employs TRBV6-5 and TRBJ2-4; 13 bases agree with TRBD2. This CDR3 is built from 15 residues. In germline, CDR1 is MNHEY, CDR2 SVGAGI. V shed 6 bases and J 6 bases; nucleotides not matched to a gene: 5. The CDR3 region has the DNA TGTGCCAGCAGGGGGGGACTAGCGGGGAGAAACATTCAGTACTTC. It translates to CASRGGLAGRNIQYF.

About this clonotype itself: A read error is possible here, since a much larger clone lies one base away. The V and J genes are TRBV11-2 and TRBJ1-2, with TRBD1 matching over 8 bases. Per germline, CDR1 SGHAT and CDR2 FQNNGV. This CDR3 has 14 amino acids. CDR3 in amino acids: CAGSLALGQGGYTF. The CDR3 coding sequence is TGTGCCGGCAGCTTAGCGTTAGGACAGGGAGGCTACACCTTC.

The J gene is TRBJ1-1, the V gene TRBV29-1, with 9 positions matching TRBD1. The CDR3 is 14 amino acids. Germline loops: CDR1 SQVTM, CDR2 ANQGSEA. V shed 1 base and J 6 bases; nucleotides not matched to a gene: 6. The CDR3 sequence is CSVEGQGGFSEAFF. Here the CDR3 DNA reads TGCAGCGTTGAAGGACAGGGGGGATTCTCTGAAGCTTTCTTT.

In its sample, this clonotype was seen a few times. The genes are TRBV29-1 and TRBJ1-2, with D unclear. The CDR3 is 11 amino acids. Germline CDR1 reads SQVTM; CDR2 reads ANQGSEA. V lost 4 bases to trimming and J lost 3 bases, with 6 bases between them. CDR3 protein: CSVGEDYGYTF. In DNA form, the CDR3 reads TGCAGCGTTGGGGAGGACTATGGCTACACCTTC.

The chain is built from TRBV10-3 and TRBJ1-1; 7 bases match TRBD1. With 8 bases clipped from V and 2 bases from J, the junction kept 8 bases outside the gene matches. This CDR3 has 14 amino acids. Germline V CDR1 and CDR2: ENHRY, SYGVKD. Here the CDR3 reads CAISQGGSNTEAFF. The DNA for the CDR3 is TGTGCCATCTCTCAGGGGGGAAGCAACACTGAAGCTTTCTTT.

This clonotype was seen a few times. This chain links TRBV20-1 with TRBJ2-7, with TRBD2 as a possible D gene (6 bases). Germline CDR1 and CDR2: DFQATT and SNEGSKA (reference sequence). This CDR3 spans 20 amino acids. V was shortened by 1 base and J by 1 base, with 29 bases between the two germline ends. The CDR3 sequence: CSARGSLGLLGRDKSYEQYF. The CDR3 DNA reads as TGCAGTGCTAGAGGATCCCTGGGACTTTTGGGCAGAGATAAGTCCTACGAGCAGTACTTC.

This clonotype occurred many times. V and J are TRBV7-2 and TRBJ1-2, with D hard to call. The CDR3 runs to 12 residues. Germline CDR1 reads SGHTA; CDR2 reads FQGNSA. Between the trimmed V and J ends, which lost 5 bases and 8 bases, there was a span of 12 bases. In DNA, the CDR3 is TGTGCCAGCAGCGTACGTGCGCGAGGCTACACCTTC. As protein: CASSVRARGYTF.

DNA of the CDR3: TGTGCCAGCTCGCCCTCGGGTAACACAGATACGCAGTATTTT. The encoded protein is CASSPSGNTDTQYF. The rearrangement links TRBV18 to TRBJ2-3; D remains unclear. Germline V gene sequence: CDR1 KGHSH, CDR2 LQKENI. This CDR3 spans 14 amino acids. With 6 bases removed from V and 2 bases from J, the gap between germline ends came to 12 bases.

In this sample, this clonotype turned up many times. The chain couples TRBV15 to TRBJ2-5; D perhaps matches TRBD2 (5 bases). The CDR3 spans 13 residues. Looked up from germline, CDR1 is LNHNV and CDR2 is YYDKDF (reference sequence). V was shortened by 0 bases and J by 4 bases, with 6 bases between the two germline ends. The CDR3 loop is CATSRDGRETQYF. CDR3 in DNA: TGTGCCACCAGCAGAGATGGGAGAGAGACCCAGTACTTC.